A single sample is the source of the 22 T cell receptor beta chains below, sequenced in a study of blood T cell repertoires in COVID-19. Profiled with immunoSEQ multiplex PCR; TCRdb holds only in-frame clones, not every one. The data contain some 120,000 clones, roughly 87% of them singletons. Sequences were obtained from PBMCs or T cells enriched from blood (not recorded which). These receptors all come from a young man who had recovered from COVID-19.

This clone was detected only a few times. The V call is TRBV9, the J call TRBJ1-5, with 7 bases fitting TRBD1. Germline trimming cut 3 bases from V and 7 bases from J; bases unmatched to any gene: 22. The germline V gene has CDR1 SGDLS and CDR2 YYNGEE. This CDR3 comprises 19 residues. CDR3: CASSGRRGAEGATGQPQHF. CDR3 coding DNA: TGTGCCAGCAGCGGAAGGCGGGGGGCGGAGGGGGCCACCGGCCAGCCCCAGCATTTT.

The chain couples TRBV28 to TRBJ1-1; D ambiguous. The CDR3 is 11 amino acids. Between the trimmed V and J ends, which lost 3 bases and 5 bases, there was a span of 4 bases. The germline CDR1 and CDR2 sequences are MDHEN and SYDVKM. The CDR3 DNA reads as TGTGCCAGCAGTTTGAGAACTGAAGCTTTCTTT. It encodes CASSLRTEAFF.

The gene calls are TRBV13 and TRBJ2-7, with TRBD2 as a possible D gene (6 bases). Germline lookup yields CDR1 PRHDT and CDR2 FYEKMQ (reference sequence). CDR3 length: 15 amino acids. Trimming cost V 3 bases and J 6 bases, with 18 bases left between them. Here the CDR3 reads CASSLYVGSGSEQYF. CDR3 DNA: TGTGCCAGCAGCTTGTATGTCGGGAGCGGGTCCGAGCAGTACTTC.

The V call is TRBV11-3, the J call TRBJ1-5; TRBD1 agrees at 8 bases. CDR1 is SGHNT and CDR2 is YENEEA in the germline V gene. The CDR3 is 17 residues long. V shed 5 bases, J shed 3 bases, and the junction held 12 bases outside the gene matches. The CDR3 DNA sequence: TGTGCCAGCAGCGGAGGTGACAGGGGAGGTATCAATCAGCCCCAGCATTTT. Residues: CASSGGDRGGINQPQHF.

The chain has TRBV19 and TRBJ2-3; 11 nucleotides match TRBD2. V shed 0 bases, J shed 0 bases, and the junction held 5 bases outside the gene matches. Germline V gives CDR1 LNHDA, CDR2 SQIVND (reference sequence). CDR3 length: 18 residues. This CDR3 is CASSIDQTSGVSTDTQYF. The CDR3 coding sequence is TGTGCCAGTAGTATAGACCAGACTAGCGGGGTTAGCACAGATACGCAGTATTTT.

This rearrangement joins TRBV7-8 to TRBJ2-1; D ambiguous. Germline assignment: CDR1 SGHVS and CDR2 FQNEAQ. V lost 4 bases and J 16 bases, leaving 17 bases between the germline ends. This CDR3 has 12 residues. The DNA of the CDR3 is TGTGCCAGCAGCTCGGGTACTTCGACCTCATTCTTC. Its translation: CASSSGTSTSFF.

The chain carries TRBV7-9 and TRBJ1-6; no firm D call. The CDR3 contains 15 residues. The V gene's germline CDR1 is SEHNR and CDR2 FQNEAQ (reference sequence). V gave up 4 bases and J gave up 9 bases, with 16 bases separating them. CDR3 amino acids: CASSSTTEPLSPLHF. The CDR3 DNA is TGTGCCAGCAGCTCAACGACGGAGCCCCTTTCACCCCTCCACTTT. The entire variable domain, with the rest obtained from reference TRBV7-9 and TRBJ1-6, is as follows: DTGVSQNPRHKITKRGQNVTFRCDPISEHNRLYWYRQTLGQGPEFLTYFQNEAQLEKSRLLSDRFSAERPKGSFSTLEIQRTEQGDSAMYLCASSSTTEPLSPLHFGNGTRLTVT.

The chain couples TRBV2 to TRBJ1-4; D unclear. The germline V gene encodes CDR1 SNHLY and CDR2 FYNNEI. V was shortened by 6 bases and J by 0 bases, with 14 bases between the two germline ends. The CDR3 contains 16 residues. CDR3: CASSERTGATNEKLFF. The CDR3 region has the DNA TGTGCCAGCAGCGAGAGGACGGGAGCAACTAATGAAAAACTGTTTTTT. The complete variable domain, with remaining parts taken from reference TRBV2 and TRBJ1-4, reads EPEVTQTPSHQVTQMGQEVILRCVPISNHLYFYWYRQILGQKVEFLVSFYNNEISEKSEIFDDQFSVERPDGSNFTLKIRSTKLEDSAMYFCASSERTGATNEKLFFGSGTQLSVL.

V gene TRBV29-1 combines with J gene TRBJ1-4; a possible D gene is TRBD1 (5 bases). Trimming removed 4 bases from V and 7 bases from J, with 13 bases in between. CDR1 is SQVTM and CDR2 is ANQGSEA in the germline V gene. This CDR3 is 13 amino acids long. For the CDR3, the DNA is TGCAGCGTTGTGGGGACTGCGGGTGAAAAACTGTTTTTT. Its protein is CSVVGTAGEKLFF.

This chain links TRBV19 with TRBJ1-5, with TRBD1 matching over 9 bases. Germline loops: CDR1 LNHDA, CDR2 SQIVND (reference sequence). The junction had 6 bases not matched to a gene; V was cut back by 4 bases and J by 5 bases. This CDR3 region has 15 residues. The CDR3 DNA reads as TGTGCCAGTAGTACCGGGACAGGGAGAGATCAGCCCCAGCATTTT. Its protein is CASSTGTGRDQPQHF.

V is TRBV5-5 and J is TRBJ1-2, with TRBD1 identical over 7 bases. Trimming at V came to 0 bases and at J to 4 bases, leaving 9 bases not matched to a gene. The germline gives CDR1 SGHKS, CDR2 YYEKEE (reference sequence). The CDR3 contains 16 residues. CDR3 protein: CASSLGSGGGGYGYTF. The CDR3, as DNA: TGTGCCAGCAGCTTGGGGAGTGGAGGGGGCGGCTATGGCTACACCTTC.

The V and J genes are TRBV2 and TRBJ2-5; D remains unclear. Germline V gene lookup returns CDR1 SNHLY and CDR2 FYNNEI. CDR3 size: 14 residues. V was cut by 3 bases and J by 2 bases, with 10 bases left in between. This CDR3 is CASSDFETQETQYF. The CDR3 nucleotides read TGTGCCAGCAGTGATTTCGAGACTCAAGAGACCCAGTACTTC.

The chain has TRBV27 and TRBJ1-2, with D possibly matching TRBD1 (5 bases). Germline CDR1 is MNHEY and CDR2 is SMNVEV (reference sequence). This CDR3 is built from 15 residues. Trimming took 6 bases from V and 0 from J, leaving 14 bases between them. DNA for the CDR3: TGTGCCAGCAGAGACGGGACTCCAGCTAACTATGGCTACACCTTC. Protein sequence: CASRDGTPANYGYTF.

The chain has TRBV6-2 or TRBV6-3 and TRBJ2-3; 7 bases are a match to TRBD2. Trimming took 2 bases from V and 2 from J; bases not matched to a gene: 1. Per germline, CDR1 MNHEY and CDR2 SVGEGT. There are 14 residues in the CDR3. Here the CDR3 reads CASSYGTTTDTQYF. In DNA, the CDR3 is TGTGCCAGCAGTTACGGGACTACCACAGATACGCAGTATTTT.

The rearrangement joins TRBV18 to TRBJ2-1, with 12 bases that match TRBD2. The CDR3 has 16 amino acids. Germline-derived CDR1 and CDR2 are KGHSH and LQKENI. V was clipped by 2 bases and J by 7 bases; unmatched bases: 6. The CDR3 spells CASSPLTSGSKNEQFF. CDR3 nucleotides: TGTGCCAGCTCACCATTGACTAGCGGGAGTAAAAATGAGCAGTTCTTC. Combining the CDR3 with reference TRBV18 and TRBJ2-1 gives the whole variable domain NAGVMQNPRHLVRRRGQEARLRCSPMKGHSHVYWYRQLPEEGLKFMVYLQKENIIDESGMPKERFSAEFPKEGPSILRIQQVVRGDSAAYFCASSPLTSGSKNEQFFGPGTRLTVL.

The chain has TRBV30 and TRBJ2-1; 7 positions agree with TRBD2. CDR3 length equals 14 residues. From germline, CDR1 is GTSNPN and CDR2 SVGIG (reference sequence). Trimming cost V 3 bases and J 6 bases; bases outside gene matches: 8. The CDR3 sequence: CAWRVRGVINEQFF. In DNA form, the CDR3 reads TGTGCCTGGAGGGTTCGGGGGGTGATCAATGAGCAGTTCTTC.

This sequence joins TRBV7-9 and TRBJ1-4, with D uncertain. The V end lost 3 bases, the J end lost 8 bases, and 16 bases lay between the germline ends. In germline, CDR1 is SEHNR, CDR2 FQNEAQ (reference sequence). This CDR3 has 15 residues. The CDR3 coding sequence is TGTGCCAGCAGCTTGGGTCTTGGGCATTCGGAAAAACTGTTTTTT. It yields the protein CASSLGLGHSEKLFF.

The chain combines TRBV30 with TRBJ1-1; 7 nucleotides align to TRBD1. Germline-derived CDR1 and CDR2 are GTSNPN and SVGIG (reference sequence). The CDR3 totals 12 residues. CDR3 sequence reads: CSVSGGNTEAFF. In DNA form, the CDR3 reads TGTTCGGTCTCAGGGGGAAACACTGAAGCTTTCTTT.

The chain links TRBV19 to TRBJ1-4, with TRBD1 as a possible D gene (5 bases). V was shortened by 2 bases and J by 7 bases, with 26 bases between the two germline ends. Germline V gene lookup returns CDR1 LNHDA and CDR2 SQIVND (reference sequence). This CDR3 comprises 19 residues. This chain's CDR3 is CASSIYRGVMRISPEKLFF. In DNA form, the CDR3 reads TGTGCCAGTAGTATATATCGGGGGGTAATGAGGATATCCCCTGAAAAACTGTTTTTT.

J is TRBJ1-2 and V is TRBV6-1; possible D gene TRBD1, 5 bases. This CDR3 spans 17 amino acids. Germline V gives CDR1 MNHNS, CDR2 SASEGT. The V end was cut by 2 bases, the J end by 2 bases, with 18 bases between. The DNA of the CDR3 is TGTGCCAGCAGTGAAATCGCCAACCCCCAGGGAAACTATGGCTACACCTTC. It yields the protein CASSEIANPQGNYGYTF.

This chain joins TRBV4-1 and TRBJ1-1; D is unresolved. V shed 1 base and J shed 4 bases, with 7 bases lying between them. The CDR3 loop spans 13 amino acids. Germline V gene data show CDR1 as MGHRA and CDR2 as YSYEKL. The CDR3 DNA sequence: TGCGCCAGCAGCCAAGCGTCGGGCACTGAAGCTTTCTTT. Amino acid sequence: CASSQASGTEAFF.

This chain uses TRBV3-1 (or the pseudogene TRBV3-2) with TRBJ2-2; 12 nucleotides match TRBD1. Germline assignment: CDR1 LGHDT and CDR2 YNNKEL (reference sequence). This CDR3 spans 15 amino acids. V shed 4 bases, J shed 7 bases, and the junction held 4 bases outside the gene matches. CDR3 region: CASSLGTGGIGELFF. CDR3 nucleotides: TGTGCCAGCAGCCTTGGGACAGGGGGCATCGGGGAGCTGTTTTTT.